Given below is one T cell receptor beta chain in context. TCRdb's table, derived via immunoSEQ multiplex PCR, lists solely in-frame clones and lacks some. The sample has about 210,000 clones; the top ten hold under 2.5%. This sample is drawn from a study of control samples from healthy donors and cancer patients. Between the trimmed V and J ends, which lost 6 bases and 9 bases, there was a span of 11 bases. The CDR3 covers 11 residues. Germline values: CDR1 ENHRY, CDR2 SYGVKD. The origin of this receptor is a woman aged 25-40 years in good health. The sample was blood. The chain uses TRBV10-3 and TRBJ1-2, with a tentative D call TRBD1 (5 bases). The CDR3 sequence is CAIRTDSSYTF. The CDR3 DNA is TGTGCCATCAGGACCGACAGCAGCTACACCTTC.